This entry features one TCR beta chain sequence. Its antigen is not identified. This record belongs to a study of cytomegalovirus exposure and HLA in healthy donors. The protocol was immunoSEQ multiplex PCR, while the TCRdb copy is restricted to in-frame clones and leaves out a portion. The repertoire has approximately 58,000 clones, roughly 94% of them found once; the top ten carry around 5.5%. The CDR3 runs 14 residues. From germline, CDR1 is SGDLS and CDR2 YYNGEE. V lost 5 bases and J lost 0, with 8 bases in between. Study-level results: First-cohort TCR clusters were later found to tend to co-occur in the 120 or so validation repertoires. High sensitivity and specificity were reportedly achieved when the classifier diagnosed cytomegalovirus status.

This receptor was taken from a woman under 30 in good health and CMV-seropositive. The J gene is TRBJ1-4, the V gene TRBV9; D uncertain. Sequencing was carried out using PBMCs. The CDR3 region is CASSATATNEKLFF. The CDR3 DNA reads TGTGCCAGCAGTGCTACTGCAACTAATGAAAAACTGTTTTTT.